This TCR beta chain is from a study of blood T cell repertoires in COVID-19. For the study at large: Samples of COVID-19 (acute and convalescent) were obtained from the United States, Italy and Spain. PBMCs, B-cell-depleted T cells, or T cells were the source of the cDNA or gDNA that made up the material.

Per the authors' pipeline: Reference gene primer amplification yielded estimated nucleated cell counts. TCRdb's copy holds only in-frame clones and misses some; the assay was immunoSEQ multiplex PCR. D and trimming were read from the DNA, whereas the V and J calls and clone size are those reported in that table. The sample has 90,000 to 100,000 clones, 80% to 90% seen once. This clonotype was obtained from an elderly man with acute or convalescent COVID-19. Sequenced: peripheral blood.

Here the CDR3 DNA reads TGTGCCAGCAGCTTCATCGGGAGTATCAACCAAGAGACCCAGTACTTC. Its protein is CASSFIGSINQETQYF. V gene TRBV7-2 combines with J gene TRBJ2-5; D perhaps matches TRBD2 (6 bases). Germline-derived CDR1 and CDR2 are SGHTA and FQGNSA. Trimming stripped 3 bases from V and 0 bases from J, with 14 bases between. This CDR3 comprises 16 residues.